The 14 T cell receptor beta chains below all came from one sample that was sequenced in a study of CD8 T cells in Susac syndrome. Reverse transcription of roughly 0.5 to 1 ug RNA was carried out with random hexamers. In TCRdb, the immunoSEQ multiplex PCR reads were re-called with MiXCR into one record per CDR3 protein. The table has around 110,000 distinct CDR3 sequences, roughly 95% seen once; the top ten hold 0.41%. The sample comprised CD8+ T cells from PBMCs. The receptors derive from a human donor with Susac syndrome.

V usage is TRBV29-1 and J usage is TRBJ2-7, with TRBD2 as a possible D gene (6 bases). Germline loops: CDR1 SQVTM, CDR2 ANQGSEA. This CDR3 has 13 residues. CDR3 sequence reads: CGCGAGYSYEQYF. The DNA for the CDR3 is TGCGGGTGCGGGGCAGGTTACTCCTACGAGCAGTACTTC.

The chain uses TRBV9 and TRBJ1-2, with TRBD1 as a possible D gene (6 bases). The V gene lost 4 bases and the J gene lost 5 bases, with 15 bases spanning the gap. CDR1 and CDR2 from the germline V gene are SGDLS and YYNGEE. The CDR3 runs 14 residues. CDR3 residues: CASSPEGGPYGYTF. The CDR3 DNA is TGTGCCAGCAGCCCCGAGGGGGGACCATATGGCTACACCTTC.

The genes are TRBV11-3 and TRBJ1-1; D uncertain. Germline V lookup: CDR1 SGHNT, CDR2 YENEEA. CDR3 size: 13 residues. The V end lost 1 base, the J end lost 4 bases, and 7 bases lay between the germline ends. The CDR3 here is CASSLVYGTEAFF. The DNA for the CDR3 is TGTGCCAGCAGCTTAGTATACGGCACTGAAGCTTTCTTT.

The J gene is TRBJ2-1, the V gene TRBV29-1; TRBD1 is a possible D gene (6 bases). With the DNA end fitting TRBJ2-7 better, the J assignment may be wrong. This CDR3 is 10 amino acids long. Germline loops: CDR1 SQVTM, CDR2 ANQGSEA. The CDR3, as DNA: TGCAGCGTACAGGGTAACCAGCAGTACTTC. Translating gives CSVQGNQQYF.

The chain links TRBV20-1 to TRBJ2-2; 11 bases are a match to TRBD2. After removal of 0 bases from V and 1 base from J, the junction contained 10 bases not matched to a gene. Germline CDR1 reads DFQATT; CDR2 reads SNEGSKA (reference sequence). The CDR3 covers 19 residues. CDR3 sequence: CSARERGILAGENTGELFF. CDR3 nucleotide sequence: TGCAGTGCTAGAGAAAGAGGGATACTAGCGGGGGAGAACACCGGGGAGCTGTTTTTT.

The CDR3: CASSPSGGRDEQYF. CDR3 nucleotides: TGTGCCAGCAGCCCGAGTGGGGGTAGGGACGAGCAGTACTTC. The chain combines TRBV7-9 with TRBJ2-7; possibly TRBD1 or TRBD2 for D (5 bases each). CDR1 and CDR2 (germline): SEHNR, FQNEAQ (reference sequence). CDR3 length equals 14 residues. Trimming shortened V by 5 bases and J by 5 bases, and 16 bases separated the two germline ends.

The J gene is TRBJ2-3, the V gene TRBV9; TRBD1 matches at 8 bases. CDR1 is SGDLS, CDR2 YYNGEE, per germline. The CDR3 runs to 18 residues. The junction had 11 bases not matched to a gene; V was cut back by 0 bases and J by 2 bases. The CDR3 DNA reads TGTGCCAGCAGCGTAGCAGGGGCCCGGGACAGGAACACAGATACGCAGTATTTT. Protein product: CASSVAGARDRNTDTQYF. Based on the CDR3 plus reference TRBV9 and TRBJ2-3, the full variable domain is DSGVTQTPKHLITATGQRVTLRCSPRSGDLSVYWYQQSLDQGLQFLIQYYNGEERAKGNILERFSAQQFPDLHSELNLSSLELGDSALYFCASSVAGARDRNTDTQYFGPGTRLTVL.

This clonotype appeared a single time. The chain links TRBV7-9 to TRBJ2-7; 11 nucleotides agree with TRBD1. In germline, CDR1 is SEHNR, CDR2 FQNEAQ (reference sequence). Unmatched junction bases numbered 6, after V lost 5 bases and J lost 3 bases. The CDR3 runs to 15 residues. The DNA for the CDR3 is TGTGCCAGCAGCAACGGACAGGGGGCCTACTACGAGCAGTACTTC. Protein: CASSNGQGAYYEQYF.

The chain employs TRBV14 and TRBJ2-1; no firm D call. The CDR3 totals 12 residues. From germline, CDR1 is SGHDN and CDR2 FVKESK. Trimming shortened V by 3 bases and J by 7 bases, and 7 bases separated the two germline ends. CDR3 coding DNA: TGTGCCAGCAGCCACTGGGCGAATGAGCAGTTCTTC. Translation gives CASSHWANEQFF.

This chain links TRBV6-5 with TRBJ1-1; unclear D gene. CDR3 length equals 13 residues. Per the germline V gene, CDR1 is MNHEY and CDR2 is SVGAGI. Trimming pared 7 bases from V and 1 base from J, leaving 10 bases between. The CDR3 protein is CASKQGWNTEAFF. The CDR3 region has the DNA TGTGCCAGCAAGCAAGGTTGGAACACTGAAGCTTTCTTT.

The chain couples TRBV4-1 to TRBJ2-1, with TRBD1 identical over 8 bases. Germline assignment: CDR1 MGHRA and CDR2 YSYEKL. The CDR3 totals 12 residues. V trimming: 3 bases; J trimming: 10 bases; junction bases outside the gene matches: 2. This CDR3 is CASSHPGGEQFF. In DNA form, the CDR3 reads TGCGCCAGCAGCCACCCAGGGGGCGAGCAGTTCTTC.

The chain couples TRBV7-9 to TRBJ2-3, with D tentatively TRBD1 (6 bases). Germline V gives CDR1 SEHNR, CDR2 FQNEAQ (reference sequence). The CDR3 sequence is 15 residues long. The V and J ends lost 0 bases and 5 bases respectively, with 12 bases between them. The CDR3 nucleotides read TGTGCCAGCAGCTTAGCTCAGGGGTTGGAAGATACGCAGTATTTT. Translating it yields CASSLAQGLEDTQYF.

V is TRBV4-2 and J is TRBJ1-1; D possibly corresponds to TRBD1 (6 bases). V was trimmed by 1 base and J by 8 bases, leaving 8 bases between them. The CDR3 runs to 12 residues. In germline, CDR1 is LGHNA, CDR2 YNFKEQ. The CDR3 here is CASSQAGTEAFF. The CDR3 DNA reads TGTGCCAGCAGCCAAGCCGGGACAGAAGCTTTCTTT.

The chain's CDR3 is CASSPPVSEQYF. CDR3 in DNA: TGTGCCAGCAGCCCTCCCGTAAGCGAGCAGTACTTC. V usage is TRBV7-9 and J usage is TRBJ2-7; D not certain. This CDR3 contains 12 residues. Germline V gene sequence: CDR1 SEHNR, CDR2 FQNEAQ (reference sequence). Trimming stripped 5 bases from V and 6 bases from J, with 11 bases between.